The clone carrying this TCR beta chain came up a few times. The antigen is not known. This entry is derived from a study of a mutant IDH1 vaccine in newly diagnosed glioma. Trimming took 2 bases from V and 6 from J, leaving 7 bases between them. The CDR3 is 11 amino acids. Germline V CDR1 and CDR2: GTSNPN, SVGIG (reference sequence). Noted time point: week 11, during vaccination. Doses consisted of 300 ug of mutant IDH1 20-mer peptide each, paired with topical imiquimod. Produced via immunoSEQ multiplex PCR; TCRdb's table is partial and in-frame only. Of about 32,000 clones listed, about 73% are singletons.

The sequence derives from a man aged 25-40 years with glioma. V usage is TRBV30 and J usage is TRBJ1-2, with D unclear. The source was PBMCs, collected from a glioma patient whose treatment included an IDH1 peptide vaccine. The CDR3 loop reads CAWSRRDGYTF. DNA of the CDR3: TGTGCCTGGAGTAGGAGGGATGGCTACACCTTC.